One sample yielded the 9 T cell receptor beta chains listed below, sequenced in a study of Ad26.COV2.S vaccination and SARS-CoV-2 variants. Stated treatment: some 19 received Ad26.COV2.S at low or high dose, single or two shots; five or six received placebo; per-sample allocation not given. Vaccine and placebo recipients were sampled on day 63 after the first injection. The method was immunoSEQ multiplex PCR; TCRdb's version includes in-frame clones alone and lacks a portion of them. This table holds about 350,000 clones, approximately 86% found once. The sample here was peripheral blood, taken in a trial of Ad26.COV2.S vaccine versus placebo. Receptors were obtained from a person aged 18-60 years who received the Ad26.COV2.S COVID-19 vaccine or a placebo.

The genes are TRBV28 and TRBJ1-1, with unresolved D. The V end was cut by 3 bases, the J end by 0 bases, with 5 bases between. CDR1 and CDR2 (germline): MDHEN, SYDVKM. This CDR3 comprises 13 residues. CDR3 loop: CASSFKVNTEAFF. In DNA, the CDR3 is TGTGCCAGCAGTTTTAAGGTGAACACTGAAGCTTTCTTT.

The sample holds a few counts of this clone. V is TRBV4-2 and J is TRBJ1-5; the D is unclear. This CDR3 region has 15 residues. Trimming pared 0 bases from V and 7 bases from J, leaving 13 bases between. The germline CDR1 and CDR2 sequences are LGHNA and YNFKEQ. The CDR3 region is CASSQDRTGRQPQHF. The CDR3 bases are TGTGCCAGCAGCCAAGATCGTACGGGGAGGCAGCCCCAGCATTTT.

Regarding this clone: Additional DNA sequences in this sample encode the identical CDR3. This chain links TRBV5-1 with TRBJ1-1; 7 bases line up with TRBD1. V gave up 4 bases and J gave up 5 bases; unmatched junction bases: 11. Per germline, CDR1 SGHRS and CDR2 YFSETQ. The CDR3 length is 15 residues. In nucleotides, the CDR3 is TGCGCCAGCAGCCTTCCGACAGGGAGTCGGACTGAAGCTTTCTTT. Its protein is CASSLPTGSRTEAFF.

This chain connects TRBV5-6 to TRBJ2-1; tentatively, D is TRBD1 or TRBD2 (6 bases each). CDR1 and CDR2 (germline): SGHDT, YYEEEE. The CDR3 runs 15 residues. Trimming took 4 bases from V and 0 from J, leaving 11 bases between them. CDR3 in amino acids: CASSRGLTSYNEQFF. The DNA for the CDR3 is TGTGCCAGCAGCCGGGGGCTAACCTCCTACAATGAGCAGTTCTTC.

The chain uses TRBV11-2 and TRBJ2-3; 10 bases align to TRBD2. V shed 0 bases and J 6 bases; nucleotides not matched to a gene: 9. There are 17 residues in the CDR3. In germline, CDR1 is SGHAT, CDR2 FQNNGV. Here the CDR3 DNA reads TGTGCCAGCAGCTTAGATCTGCTAGCGGGAGATCGGGATACGCAGTATTTT. Amino acids: CASSLDLLAGDRDTQYF.

The chain combines TRBV7-2 with TRBJ2-3; a possible D gene is TRBD2 (5 bases). V was clipped by 4 bases and J by 3 bases, with 17 bases between them. Germline V gives CDR1 SGHTA, CDR2 FQGNSA. This CDR3 has 16 amino acids. This chain's CDR3 is CASSYRTGSRTDTQYF. As DNA, the CDR3 is TGTGCCAGCAGCTATAGAACGGGGTCGAGGACAGATACGCAGTATTTT. Complete variable domain (other parts from reference TRBV7-2 and TRBJ2-3): GAGVSQSPSNKVTEKGKDVELRCDPISGHTALYWYRQSLGQGLEFLIYFQGNSAPDKSGLPSDRFSAERTGGSVSTLTIQRTQQEDSAVYLCASSYRTGSRTDTQYFGPGTRLTVL.

The V call is TRBV28, the J call TRBJ1-5; 8 bases line up with TRBD1. V trimming: 4 bases; J trimming: 1 base; junction bases outside the gene matches: 6. The CDR3 contains 16 residues. CDR1 is MDHEN and CDR2 is SYDVKM in the germline V gene. CDR3 in amino acids: CASSSAWTGSNQPQHF. The CDR3 DNA follows: TGTGCCAGCAGTTCCGCCTGGACAGGGAGCAATCAGCCCCAGCATTTT.

The chain recombines TRBV9 with TRBJ1-6; a weak D match, TRBD1 (6 bases). V gave up 3 bases and J gave up 5 bases, with 9 bases separating them. CDR3 length: 14 residues. The germline V gene has CDR1 SGDLS and CDR2 YYNGEE. CDR3 DNA sequence: TGTGCCAGCAGCGGAGGGGGGAATAATTCACCCCTCCACTTT. The encoded protein is CASSGGGNNSPLHF.

The chain has TRBV27 and TRBJ1-5; D remains ambiguous. Trimming removed 5 bases at V and 0 bases at J, with 17 bases between. Germline loops: CDR1 MNHEY, CDR2 SMNVEV (reference sequence). The CDR3 is 17 residues long. Here the CDR3 reads CASSARGTANSNQPQHF. The CDR3 region has the DNA TGTGCCAGCAGTGCCCGGGGAACAGCTAATAGCAATCAGCCCCAGCATTTT.